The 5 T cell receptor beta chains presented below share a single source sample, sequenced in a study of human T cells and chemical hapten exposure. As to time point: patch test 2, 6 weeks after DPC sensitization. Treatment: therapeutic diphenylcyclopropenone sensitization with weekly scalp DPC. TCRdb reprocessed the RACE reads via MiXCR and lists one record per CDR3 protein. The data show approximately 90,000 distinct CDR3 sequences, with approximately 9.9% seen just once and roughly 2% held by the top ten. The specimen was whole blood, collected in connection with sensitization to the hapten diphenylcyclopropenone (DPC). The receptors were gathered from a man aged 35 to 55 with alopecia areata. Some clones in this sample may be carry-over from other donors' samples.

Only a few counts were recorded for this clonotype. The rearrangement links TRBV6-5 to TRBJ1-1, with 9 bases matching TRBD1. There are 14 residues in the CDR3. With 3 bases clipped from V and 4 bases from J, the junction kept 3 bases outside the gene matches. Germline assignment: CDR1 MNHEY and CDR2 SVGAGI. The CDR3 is CASSYSDRGTEAFF. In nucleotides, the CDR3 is TGTGCCAGCAGTTATTCGGACAGGGGCACTGAAGCTTTCTTT.

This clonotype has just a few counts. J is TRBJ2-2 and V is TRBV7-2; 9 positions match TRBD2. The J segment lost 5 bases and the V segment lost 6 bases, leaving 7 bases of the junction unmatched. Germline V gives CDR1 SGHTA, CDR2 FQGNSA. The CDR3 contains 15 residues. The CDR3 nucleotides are TGTGCCAGCAGACCCGGGACTAGCTCAACCGGGGAGCTGTTTTTT. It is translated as CASRPGTSSTGELFF.

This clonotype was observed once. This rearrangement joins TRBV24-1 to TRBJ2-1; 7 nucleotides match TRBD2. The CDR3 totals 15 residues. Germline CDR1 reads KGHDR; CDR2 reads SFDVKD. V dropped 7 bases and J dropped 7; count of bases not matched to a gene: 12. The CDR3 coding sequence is TGTGCCACCAGGGGGGGAGGGGAGCGGGGTAATGAGCAGTTCTTC. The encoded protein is CATRGGGERGNEQFF.

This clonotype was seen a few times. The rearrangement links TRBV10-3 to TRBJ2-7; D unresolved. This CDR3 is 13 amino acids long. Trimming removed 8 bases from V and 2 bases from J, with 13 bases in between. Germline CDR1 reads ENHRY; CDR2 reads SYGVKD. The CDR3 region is CAIQTSRTYEQYF. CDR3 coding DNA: TGTGCCATCCAGACATCACGGACCTACGAGCAGTACTTC.

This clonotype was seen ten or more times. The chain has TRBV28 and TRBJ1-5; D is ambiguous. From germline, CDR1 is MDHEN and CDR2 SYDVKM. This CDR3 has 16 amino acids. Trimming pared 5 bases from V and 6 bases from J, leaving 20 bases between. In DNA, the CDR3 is TGTGCCAGCAGTCCCTTCAGTCTGCCCATTAGTCAGCCCCAGCATTTT. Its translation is CASSPFSLPISQPQHF.